This T cell receptor (beta chain) was sequenced for a study of blood T cells in healthy people across ages. Study-level points and caveats: Naive T cell percentage showed a strong correlation with TCR beta diversity. Researchers judged that diversity estimates from one million T cells fell short of true values. The CMV status of each donor remained undetermined, and this could have confounded shifts in expanded clonotypes.

There are 14 residues in the CDR3. Germline CDR1 reads SGHNT; CDR2 reads YYREEE (reference sequence). The ends lost 6 bases at V and 8 bases at J; junction bases unmatched: 8. Using a J-beta primer mix together with a sample-barcoded 5' primer, a second PCR was run for roughly 6 to 11 cycles. Each cDNA molecule carried a tag from a template-switch adaptor that contained 12 random nucleotides. TCRdb analysed the 5' RACE reads with MiXCR anew, one entry per CDR3 protein. The sample lists 1,800,000 or so distinct CDR3 sequences; roughly two fifths were seen once. Turning to this clonotype: Its specificity is not known.

The chain recombines TRBV5-4 with TRBJ1-4, with 9 bases aligning to TRBD1. This clonotype was sampled from a human donor in good health. The sample comprised blood. CDR3 region: CASNNRGREEKLFF. CDR3 in DNA: TGTGCCAGCAACAACAGGGGGCGAGAAGAAAAACTGTTTTTT.